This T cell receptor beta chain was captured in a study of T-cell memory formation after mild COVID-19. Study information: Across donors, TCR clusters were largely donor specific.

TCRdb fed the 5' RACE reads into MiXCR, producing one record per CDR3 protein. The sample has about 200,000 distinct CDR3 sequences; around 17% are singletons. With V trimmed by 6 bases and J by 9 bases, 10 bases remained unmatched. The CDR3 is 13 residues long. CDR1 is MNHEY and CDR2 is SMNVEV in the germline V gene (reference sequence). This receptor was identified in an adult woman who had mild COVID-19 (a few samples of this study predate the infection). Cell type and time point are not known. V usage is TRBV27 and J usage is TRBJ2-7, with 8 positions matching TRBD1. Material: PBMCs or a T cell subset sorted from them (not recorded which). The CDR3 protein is CASREDRGSRQYF. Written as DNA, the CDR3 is TGTGCCAGCAGAGAAGACAGGGGATCCAGGCAGTACTTC.